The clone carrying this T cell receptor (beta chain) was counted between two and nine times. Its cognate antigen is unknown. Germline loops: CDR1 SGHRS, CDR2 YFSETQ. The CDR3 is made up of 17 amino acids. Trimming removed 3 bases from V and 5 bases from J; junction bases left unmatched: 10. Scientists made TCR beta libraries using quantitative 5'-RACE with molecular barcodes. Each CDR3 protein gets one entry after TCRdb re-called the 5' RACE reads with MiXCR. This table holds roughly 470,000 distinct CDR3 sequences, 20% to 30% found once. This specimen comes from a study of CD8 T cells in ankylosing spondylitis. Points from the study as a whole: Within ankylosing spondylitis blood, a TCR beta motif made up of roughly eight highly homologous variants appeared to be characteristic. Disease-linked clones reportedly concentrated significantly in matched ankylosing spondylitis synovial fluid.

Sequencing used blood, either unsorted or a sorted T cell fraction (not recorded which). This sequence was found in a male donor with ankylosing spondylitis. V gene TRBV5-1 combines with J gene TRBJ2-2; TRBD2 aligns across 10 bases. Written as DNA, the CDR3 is TGCGCCAGCAGCTCGCGGGCTAGCGGGAGAAAAACCGGGGAGCTGTTTTTT. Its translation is CASSSRASGRKTGELFF.